The rows below give T cell receptor beta chains drawn from one sample of a study of shared clonotypes between healthy human individuals. Clones were read by immunoSEQ multiplex PCR, and TCRdb kept only the in-frame ones, dropping some. The sample comprises 2 million to 2.5 million clones, around 95% of which are singletons, and 0.13% rests with the top ten. Specimen: naive CD4+ T cells sorted from blood. The receptors here all came from a man aged 18-30 years in good health. Both conserved end residues are part of each CDR3. A D gene is named only where the DNA matches it firmly. A clone size is listed for some rows: how often the clone was seen (once, few, many), or a class if it is expanded.

len: 15; d_gene: TRBD1; j_gene: TRBJ1-2; v_gene: TRBV5-1; abundance: NA; CDR3aa: CASSGGGQGGYGYTF; CDR3nt: TGCGCCAGCAGCGGCGGCGGACAGGGGGGCTATGGCTACACCTTC
len: 14; d_gene: NA; j_gene: TRBJ1-1; v_gene: TRBV19; abundance: NA; CDR3aa: CASSSITVLSEAFF; CDR3nt: TGTGCCAGTAGTTCGATCACAGTTTTATCTGAAGCTTTCTTT
len: 12; d_gene: NA; j_gene: TRBJ1-6; v_gene: TRBV27; abundance: NA; CDR3aa: CASTATGSPLHF; CDR3nt: TGTGCCAGCACCGCCACAGGTTCACCCCTCCACTTT
len: 16; d_gene: TRBD2; j_gene: TRBJ2-3; v_gene: TRBV7-9; abundance: NA; CDR3aa: CASSPGLAGARDTQYF; CDR3nt: TGTGCCAGCAGCCCTGGACTAGCGGGGGCGCGAGATACGCAGTATTTT
len: 16; d_gene: TRBD1; j_gene: TRBJ2-7; v_gene: TRBV7-6; abundance: NA; CDR3aa: CASSSRTGLSSYEQYF; CDR3nt: TGTGCCAGCAGCTCCCGGACAGGTCTGAGCTCCTACGAGCAGTACTTC
len: 15; d_gene: NA; j_gene: TRBJ2-5; v_gene: TRBV21-1; abundance: NA; CDR3aa: CASSKVLTSQETQYF; CDR3nt: TGTGCCAGCAGCAAAGTCCTAACTTCGCAAGAGACCCAGTACTTC
len: 15; d_gene: NA; j_gene: TRBJ1-5; v_gene: TRBV28; abundance: NA; CDR3aa: CASSFSSRDYQPQHF; CDR3nt: TGTGCCAGCAGTTTTTCCAGCAGGGACTATCAGCCCCAGCATTTT
len: 15; d_gene: NA; j_gene: TRBJ1-6; v_gene: TRBV6-5; abundance: NA; CDR3aa: CASSTGRDVNSPLHF; CDR3nt: TGTGCCAGCAGTACCGGGCGGGACGTTAATTCACCCCTCCACTTT
len: 12; d_gene: NA; j_gene: TRBJ1-2; v_gene: TRBV29-1; abundance: few; CDR3aa: CSVEDRNYGYTF; CDR3nt: TGCAGCGTGGAAGACAGGAACTATGGCTACACCTTC
len: 15; d_gene: TRBD2; j_gene: TRBJ2-5; v_gene: TRBV7-7; abundance: NA; CDR3aa: CASSLGTTPQETQYF; CDR3nt: TGTGCTAGCAGCTTAGGGACTACCCCCCAAGAGACCCAGTACTTC
len: 13; d_gene: NA; j_gene: TRBJ1-6; v_gene: TRBV30; abundance: NA; CDR3aa: CAWSSSTDSPLHF; CDR3nt: TGTGCCTGGAGTTCGAGCACCGATTCACCCCTCCACTTT
len: 15; d_gene: TRBD1; j_gene: TRBJ2-7; v_gene: TRBV10-3; abundance: once; CDR3aa: CAISAGQGLGSEQYF; CDR3nt: TGTGCCATCAGTGCAGGACAGGGTTTGGGATCCGAGCAGTACTTC
len: 14; d_gene: NA; j_gene: TRBJ1-5; v_gene: TRBV27; abundance: NA; CDR3aa: CASSLSGSNQPQHF; CDR3nt: TGTGCCAGCAGTTTATCTGGTAGCAATCAGCCCCAGCATTTT
len: 14; d_gene: TRBD1; j_gene: TRBJ1-1; v_gene: TRBV6-5; abundance: NA; CDR3aa: CASSYGQGFTEAFF; CDR3nt: TGTGCCAGCAGTTACGGACAGGGCTTCACTGAAGCTTTCTTT
len: 15; d_gene: NA; j_gene: TRBJ2-7; v_gene: TRBV6-5; abundance: NA; CDR3aa: CASSYSPQSSYEQYF; CDR3nt: TGTGCCAGCAGTTACTCTCCCCAGAGCTCCTACGAGCAGTACTTC
len: 15; d_gene: NA; j_gene: TRBJ2-2; v_gene: TRBV27; abundance: NA; CDR3aa: CASSPPRRVTGELFF; CDR3nt: TGTGCCAGCAGCCCCCCCCGCAGGGTCACCGGGGAGCTGTTTTTT
len: 16; d_gene: TRBD2; j_gene: TRBJ2-2; v_gene: TRBV5-8; abundance: NA; CDR3aa: CASSRSSGGNTGELFF; CDR3nt: TGTGCCAGCAGCCGCTCTAGCGGGGGGAACACCGGGGAGCTGTTTTTT
len: 15; d_gene: NA; j_gene: TRBJ2-4; v_gene: TRBV30; abundance: NA; CDR3aa: CAWSARAGIKNIQYF; CDR3nt: TGTGCCTGGAGTGCACGAGCGGGTATCAAAAACATTCAGTACTTC
len: 14; d_gene: TRBD1; j_gene: TRBJ1-6; v_gene: TRBV11-2; abundance: NA; CDR3aa: CASSGDRGKSPLHF; CDR3nt: TGTGCCAGCAGCGGGGACAGGGGAAAATCACCCCTCCACTTT
len: 13; d_gene: NA; j_gene: TRBJ2-7; v_gene: TRBV7-3; abundance: NA; CDR3aa: CASSLDSHYEQYF; CDR3nt: TGTGCCAGCAGCCTCGACAGCCACTACGAGCAGTACTTC
len: 18; d_gene: NA; j_gene: TRBJ2-1; v_gene: TRBV5-8; abundance: NA; CDR3aa: CASSLGQFMGPSYNEQFF; CDR3nt: TGTGCCAGCAGCTTAGGACAGTTTATGGGCCCCTCCTACAATGAGCAGTTCTTC
len: 14; d_gene: TRBD1; j_gene: TRBJ2-5; v_gene: TRBV2; abundance: NA; CDR3aa: CASSKSLSGGTQYF; CDR3nt: TGTGCCAGCAGCAAGAGCCTATCAGGGGGAACCCAGTACTTC
len: 18; d_gene: TRBD2; j_gene: TRBJ2-7; v_gene: TRBV6-1; abundance: NA; CDR3aa: CASSVSGLAGDRIYEQYF; CDR3nt: TGTGCCAGCAGTGTATCAGGGCTAGCGGGGGACCGGATCTACGAGCAGTACTTC
len: 14; d_gene: TRBD1; j_gene: TRBJ1-6; v_gene: TRBV6-4; abundance: once; CDR3aa: CASRIDRGYSPLHF; CDR3nt: TGTGCCAGCAGGATAGACAGGGGTTATTCACCCCTCCACTTT
len: 15; d_gene: NA; j_gene: TRBJ2-7; v_gene: TRBV18; abundance: NA; CDR3aa: CASSPVGQGGYEQYF; CDR3nt: TGTGCCAGCTCACCGGTAGGCCAAGGGGGGTACGAGCAGTACTTC
len: 15; d_gene: NA; j_gene: TRBJ1-1; v_gene: TRBV9; abundance: NA; CDR3aa: CASSVLRGPSTEAFF; CDR3nt: TGTGCCAGCAGCGTCCTCCGGGGGCCGAGCACTGAAGCTTTCTTT
len: 14; d_gene: TRBD1; j_gene: TRBJ1-5; v_gene: TRBV6-1; abundance: NA; CDR3aa: CASSGDRGPQPQHF; CDR3nt: TGTGCCAGCAGTGGCGACAGGGGGCCTCAGCCCCAGCATTTT
len: 16; d_gene: NA; j_gene: TRBJ2-7; v_gene: TRBV14; abundance: NA; CDR3aa: CASSPSKAYRSYEQYF; CDR3nt: TGTGCCAGCAGCCCAAGCAAGGCATATCGTTCCTACGAGCAGTACTTC
len: 14; d_gene: NA; j_gene: TRBJ1-6; v_gene: TRBV10-1; abundance: NA; CDR3aa: CASSATGPNSPLHF; CDR3nt: TGCGCCAGCAGTGCGACAGGCCCAAATTCACCCCTCCACTTT
len: 14; d_gene: NA; j_gene: TRBJ1-6; v_gene: TRBV5-6; abundance: NA; CDR3aa: CASSLRDSHSPLHF; CDR3nt: TGTGCCAGCAGCTTGCGAGACAGTCATTCACCCCTCCACTTT
len: 17; d_gene: TRBD1; j_gene: TRBJ1-4; v_gene: TRBV7-2; abundance: NA; CDR3aa: CASSPRTGGLSNEKLFF; CDR3nt: TGTGCCAGCAGCCCTAGGACAGGGGGCCTCTCTAATGAAAAACTGTTTTTT
len: 14; d_gene: NA; j_gene: TRBJ2-7; v_gene: TRBV5-1; abundance: once; CDR3aa: CASSSGGPGYEQYF; CDR3nt: TGCGCCAGCAGCTCAGGGGGGCCGGGGTACGAGCAGTACTTC